The rows below give T cell receptor beta chains drawn from one sample of a study of beta chain features in type 1 diabetes. Data came from immunoSEQ multiplex PCR; TCRdb stores just in-frame clones and leaves some out. The sample shows 350,000 to 400,000 clones, roughly 15% of them seen only once. Sequenced material: naive CD4+ T cells from blood. Receptors originate from a woman aged 18-29 years in good health. Both conserved end residues are part of each CDR3. A D gene is named only where the DNA matches it firmly. The listing skips clone size in some rows; elsewhere it reads once, few, many or a size class.

NA TRBJ2-2 TRBV5-4 few TGTGCCAGCAGCTTACCAGTGAACACCGGGGAGCTGTTTTTT CASSLPVNTGELFF
TRBD1 TRBJ1-4 TRBV19 few TGTGCCAGTAGTATCACAGGGGTTGAAAAACTGTTTTTT CASSITGVEKLFF
TRBD2 TRBJ2-1 TRBV4-2 few TGTGCCAGCAGCCCGACTAGCGGCTCCTACAATGAGCAGTTCTTC CASSPTSGSYNEQFF
TRBD1 TRBJ1-2 TRBV6-5 few TGTGCCAGCAGTCACAGGGGGGATTTTAGGAGCTACACCTTC CASSHRGDFRSYTF
NA TRBJ1-4 TRBV7-9 NA TGTGCCAGCAGCAAGCCGCCAACTAATGAAAAACTGTTTTTT CASSKPPTNEKLFF
NA TRBJ2-1 TRBV7-3 few TGTGCCAGCTGCCAGGACAGTTTCTACAATGAGCAGTTCTTC CASCQDSFYNEQFF
TRBD1 TRBJ1-5 TRBV2 few TGTGCCAGCTCTTGGACAGGGGGTCAGCCCCAGCATTTT CASSWTGGQPQHF
NA TRBJ2-3 TRBV7-3 NA TGTGCCAGCGGCTGGGGGCCTACAGATACGCAGTATTTT CASGWGPTDTQYF
TRBD2 TRBJ2-1 TRBV11-2 few TGTGCCAGCAGCTTACCGACTAGCGGAGAAACCTACAATGAGCAGTTCTTC CASSLPTSGETYNEQFF
NA TRBJ2-7 TRBV4-3 few TGCGCCAGCAGCCAGTGGCGCTCTACGGGGAACGAGCAGTACTTC CASSQWRSTGNEQYF
TRBD1 TRBJ2-1 TRBV5-1 NA TGCGCCAGCAGGCCTGACAGGGGAACGGAGGGCAATGAGCAGTTCTTC CASRPDRGTEGNEQFF
TRBD2 TRBJ2-7 TRBV27 NA TGTGCCAGCAGTTCCGCAGCAGCGGGAACCTACGAGCAGTACTTC CASSSAAAGTYEQYF
TRBD2 TRBJ2-1 TRBV9 NA TGTGCCAGCAGCGTTGGGACTAGCTCGCAGTTCTTC CASSVGTSSQFF
NA TRBJ2-1 TRBV19 NA TGTGCCAGTAGTCCCCGGACAGATAGCTCCTACAATGAGCAGTTCTTC CASSPRTDSSYNEQFF
NA TRBJ2-7 TRBV28 NA TGTGCCAGCAGTCTCTCCTCCGGGTTCCGCTACGAGCAGTACTTC CASSLSSGFRYEQYF
NA TRBJ1-1 TRBV5-1 NA TGCGCCAGCAGCTTGGCCTGGTCGGGGTCGGCCACTGAAGCTTTCTTT CASSLAWSGSATEAFF
TRBD1 TRBJ1-1 TRBV7-9 NA TGTGCCAGCAGCTTAAGACAGGGCGGCGGCACTGAAGCTTTCTTT CASSLRQGGGTEAFF
TRBD2 TRBJ2-5 TRBV5-1 NA TGCGCCAGCAGCTTGGGCGGGGGACTTAATCAAGAGACCCAGTACTTC CASSLGGGLNQETQYF
TRBD1 TRBJ1-2 TRBV7-2 NA TGTGCCAGCAGCCAGCCGGGACAGGGAGGCACTAACTATGGCTACACCTTC CASSQPGQGGTNYGYTF
NA TRBJ2-4 TRBV5-4 NA TGTGCCAGCAGCTCTCTAGCGACAGGGAACATTCAGTACTTC CASSSLATGNIQYF
TRBD1 TRBJ2-6 TRBV27 NA TGTGCCAGCAGTCACGGACAGGGTCTGGCTGGGGCCAACGTCCTGACTTTC CASSHGQGLAGANVLTF
NA TRBJ1-4 TRBV30 NA TGTGCCTGGGGTCCGACCTTCCGACAGGTCCCTAATGAAAAACTGTTTTTT CAWGPTFRQVPNEKLFF
TRBD2 TRBJ2-3 TRBV7-2 NA TGTGCCAGCAGCCGACTAGCGGGGGGAGAAGATACGCAGTATTTT CASSRLAGGEDTQYF
TRBD2 TRBJ2-7 TRBV7-2 few TGTGCCAGCAGGGGCCTTAGCGGGAGAAATTCCTACGAGCAGTACTTC CASRGLSGRNSYEQYF
TRBD2 TRBJ2-3 TRBV28 few TGTGCCAGCAGAACTAGCGGGAGGCCAACGGATACGCAGTATTTT CASRTSGRPTDTQYF
NA TRBJ1-2 TRBV7-9 few TGTGCCAGCAGTATCGGTGGCTACACCTTC CASSIGGYTF
NA TRBJ2-5 TRBV5-1 few TGCGCCAGCAGCTTGGACTCGGAGACCCAGTACTTC CASSLDSETQYF
NA TRBJ2-1 TRBV2 NA TGTGCCAGCAGCCGGACAGCCAGCTCCTACAATGAGCAGTTCTTC CASSRTASSYNEQFF
TRBD2 TRBJ2-1 TRBV4-2 few TGTGCCAGCAGCCAAGAGTGGGCTAGCGGGAGGGCCGGCAATGAGCAGTTCTTC CASSQEWASGRAGNEQFF
TRBD1 TRBJ2-1 TRBV18 NA TGTGCCAGCTCACCAAAGGCGACAGGGAACAATGAGCAGTTCTTC CASSPKATGNNEQFF
NA TRBJ2-1 TRBV7-3 NA TGTGCCAGCAGCGTTAGACGGAGCTCCTACAATGAGCAGTTCTTC CASSVRRSSYNEQFF
TRBD1 TRBJ2-5 TRBV5-4 NA TGTGCCAGCAGCCCGAATCTCGGGACAGGTATTCAAGAGACCCAGTACTTC CASSPNLGTGIQETQYF
NA TRBJ2-7 TRBV30 NA TGTGCCTGGAGCATAAGCGGACAGAGATACGAGCAGTACTTC CAWSISGQRYEQYF
TRBD1 TRBJ1-4 TRBV6-4 few TGTGCCAGCAGTGACTCAAAGAGACAGGGCGATGAAAAACTGTTTTTT CASSDSKRQGDEKLFF
NA TRBJ2-5 TRBV18 few TGTGCCAGCTCACCAGCTAGAGAGACCCAGTACTTC CASSPARETQYF
NA TRBJ2-6 TRBV5-6 NA TGTGCCAGCAGCTTGGAAGTGAGGGGGGGCGCTGGGGCCAACGTCCTGACTTTC CASSLEVRGGAGANVLTF
TRBD2 TRBJ2-1 TRBV9 NA TGTGCCAGCAGCGTAAGGGGACTAGCGGGAGGGGACAGCTCCTACAATGAGCAGTTCTTC CASSVRGLAGGDSSYNEQFF
TRBD1 TRBJ1-1 TRBV28 few TGTGCCAGCAGTTTCGCCGAAGGACAGGCGATGAACACTGAAGCTTTCTTT CASSFAEGQAMNTEAFF
NA TRBJ1-2 TRBV18 few TGTGCCAGCTCACCTTCGGAGATCGGCTACACCTTC CASSPSEIGYTF
TRBD2 TRBJ2-1 TRBV5-1 NA TGCGCCAGCAGCTTGAGCGGGAGTCTTGATGAGCAGTTCTTC CASSLSGSLDEQFF
NA TRBJ2-3 TRBV5-4 NA TGTGCCAGCAGCTTGGCCTGGGGAGGTACAGATACGCAGTATTTT CASSLAWGGTDTQYF
TRBD1 TRBJ1-5 TRBV18 few TGTGCCAGCTCACCACGGAGGACAGGAGATAGCAATCAGCCCCAGCATTTT CASSPRRTGDSNQPQHF
TRBD2 TRBJ2-1 TRBV10-3 NA TGTGCCATCGGGAGACTAGCGGGGATCTCCTACAATGAGCAGTTCTTC CAIGRLAGISYNEQFF
NA TRBJ2-2 TRBV15 NA TGTGCCACCAGCAGAGATCAGGGGCTAAACACCGGGGAGCTGTTTTTT CATSRDQGLNTGELFF
TRBD2 TRBJ2-7 TRBV30 few TGTGCCTGGAGTTCCCGGACTAGCGGACTTCGTGGGGAGCAGTACTTC CAWSSRTSGLRGEQYF
TRBD1 TRBJ1-1 TRBV7-9 NA TGTGCCAGCAGCGCCCGGGACAGTAGGGCGCCTGAAGCTTTCTTT CASSARDSRAPEAFF